These 29 T cell receptor beta chains were all obtained from the same sample, sequenced in a study of OX40 agonist ivuxolimab in advanced cancers. Some clones are missing from TCRdb's copy, which holds only in-frame ones; the method was immunoSEQ multiplex PCR. This table has about 38,000 clones, around 82% appearing once. The specimen comprised CD4+ or CD8+ T cells sorted from blood, sampled in a trial of the OX40 agonist ivuxolimab. The receptors originated from an adult with an advanced solid tumor such as melanoma, head and neck, liver or kidney cancer.

This clone appeared a few times. The chain links TRBV7-2 to TRBJ2-3; perhaps TRBD2 as D (5 bases). The V end was cut by 3 bases, the J end by 4 bases, with 5 bases between. This CDR3 contains 12 residues. Germline V gives CDR1 SGHTA, CDR2 FQGNSA. The CDR3 bases are TGTGCCAGCAGCTTCGGGGCAGATACGCAGTATTTT. Translation: CASSFGADTQYF. The full variable domain, its missing parts supplied by reference TRBV7-2 and TRBJ2-3, is GAGVSQSPSNKVTEKGKDVELRCDPISGHTALYWYRQSLGQGLEFLIYFQGNSAPDKSGLPSDRFSAERTGGSVSTLTIQRTQQEDSAVYLCASSFGADTQYFGPGTRLTVL.

This clone was counted a single time. V and J are TRBV19 and TRBJ2-7; 8 bases map to TRBD1. Trimming at V came to 1 base and at J to 1 base, leaving 3 bases not matched to a gene. The CDR3 covers 15 residues. In germline, CDR1 is LNHDA, CDR2 SQIVND (reference sequence). CDR3 in amino acids: CASSIAGQGSYEQYF. CDR3 nucleotide sequence: TGTGCCAGTAGTATAGCCGGACAGGGTTCCTACGAGCAGTACTTC.

The chain carries TRBV19 and TRBJ2-1; 7 bases are shared with TRBD2. CDR1 and CDR2 (germline): LNHDA, SQIVND (reference sequence). With V trimmed by 1 base and J by 8 bases, 5 bases remained unmatched. The CDR3 extends over 14 amino acids. CDR3 nucleotides: TGTGCCAGTAGTATAGCGGGAGGACTTGATGAGCAGTTCTTC. Residues: CASSIAGGLDEQFF.

V usage is TRBV6-1 and J usage is TRBJ2-1; D not certain. The germline gives CDR1 MNHNS, CDR2 SASEGT. The CDR3 has 15 amino acids. The V gene lost 5 bases and the J gene lost 4 bases, with 15 bases spanning the gap. The CDR3 region has the DNA TGTGCCAGCAGTCCCGTGTCAGCAGAGTACAATGAGCAGTTCTTC. This translates into CASSPVSAEYNEQFF.

The chain employs TRBV15 and TRBJ2-3; 8 nucleotides align to TRBD1. This CDR3 region has 17 residues. V shed 1 base and J 4 bases; nucleotides not matched to a gene: 10. Germline V gives CDR1 LNHNV, CDR2 YYDKDF (reference sequence). The CDR3 DNA is TGTGCCACCAGCAGAGGGACAGGGACTCAGACGCCAGATACGCAGTATTTT. It is translated as CATSRGTGTQTPDTQYF.

The chain has TRBV5-4 and TRBJ2-3; 8 bases agree with TRBD2. CDR3 size: 16 residues. Germline loops: CDR1 SGHNT, CDR2 YYREEE (reference sequence). The trim removed 1 base at V and 2 bases at J, leaving 6 bases unmatched. CDR3 loop: CASSLSAGGPTDTQYF. CDR3 nucleotides: TGTGCCAGCAGCTTGTCCGCGGGAGGCCCCACAGATACGCAGTATTTT.

The V call is TRBV6-1, the J call TRBJ2-3, with 9 bases fitting TRBD2. The CDR3 consists of 16 residues. Germline V gene data show CDR1 as MNHNS and CDR2 as SASEGT. The J segment lost 3 bases and the V segment lost 4 bases, leaving 8 bases of the junction unmatched. As DNA, the CDR3 is TGTGCCAGCAGTGGGGACTTAGCGGGAGAGACAGATACGCAGTATTTT. This gives the protein CASSGDLAGETDTQYF.

V usage is TRBV6-5 and J usage is TRBJ2-7; 11 bases map to TRBD2. The CDR3 totals 13 residues. Trimming cost V 10 bases and J 7 bases; bases outside gene matches: 9. Germline CDR1 MNHEY, CDR2 SVGAGI. The CDR3 DNA follows: TGTGCCACCTTTAGCGGGAGGGCCCGGGAGCAGTACTTC. Protein product: CATFSGRAREQYF.

The genes are TRBV30 and TRBJ2-1; D not resolved. Trimming shortened V by 3 bases and J by 10 bases, and 10 bases separated the two germline ends. The germline CDR1 and CDR2 sequences are GTSNPN and SVGIG (reference sequence). This CDR3 has 11 residues. This CDR3 is CAWRGGVEQFF. CDR3 nucleotides: TGTGCCTGGAGAGGTGGGGTCGAGCAGTTCTTC.

V and J are TRBV5-1 and TRBJ2-7; 7 positions agree with TRBD2. V trimming: 4 bases; J trimming: 3 bases; junction bases outside the gene matches: 10. The CDR3 consists of 15 residues. Germline V gene lookup returns CDR1 SGHRS and CDR2 YFSETQ. CDR3 protein: CASSLGGTMVYEQYF. CDR3 bases: TGCGCCAGCAGCCTGGGAGGGACGATGGTCTACGAGCAGTACTTC.

The J gene is TRBJ2-1, the V gene TRBV7-9; 13 bases map to TRBD2. The CDR3 totals 19 residues. V dropped 1 base and J dropped 6; count of bases not matched to a gene: 12. CDR1 and CDR2 (germline): SEHNR, FQNEAQ (reference sequence). This CDR3 is CASSLGTSGSQLRGNEQFF. As DNA, the CDR3 is TGTGCCAGCAGCTTAGGGACTAGCGGGAGTCAACTAAGGGGCAATGAGCAGTTCTTC.

The chain recombines TRBV5-1 with TRBJ2-5; TRBD2 is a possible D gene (6 bases). The J call is uncertain, as TRBJ2-7 better fits the DNA end. The CDR3 consists of 14 residues. Germline lookup yields CDR1 SGHRS and CDR2 YFSETQ. CDR3 protein: CASSLETRGYEQYF. In DNA form, the CDR3 reads TGCGCCAGCAGCTTGGAGACTAGGGGCTACGAGCAGTACTTC.

The rearrangement joins TRBV10-1 to TRBJ2-7, with TRBD2 as a possible D gene (7 bases). The CDR3 covers 15 residues. V lost 0 bases and J 7 bases, leaving 16 bases between the germline ends. Germline CDR1 is WNHNN and CDR2 is SYGVQD (reference sequence). The DNA for the CDR3 is TGCGCCAGCAGTGAGTCAGGGGGGGGCCCGCGAGAGCAGTACTTC. Translation gives CASSESGGGPREQYF.

This rearrangement joins TRBV7-2 to TRBJ2-1, with unresolved D. Germline CDR1 is SGHTA and CDR2 is FQGNSA. The V end was cut by 1 base, the J end by 5 bases, with 9 bases between. This CDR3 contains 14 residues. The CDR3 coding sequence is TGTGCCAGCAGCTTAGGTAGAACAGACAATGAGCAGTTCTTC. This translates into CASSLGRTDNEQFF.

This clone has only a few counts. V is TRBV5-1 and J is TRBJ1-2; D uncertain. The germline V gene encodes CDR1 SGHRS and CDR2 YFSETQ. The CDR3 covers 13 residues. With 0 bases removed from V and 0 bases from J, the gap between germline ends came to 3 bases. The CDR3 reads CASSLAPNYGYTF. CDR3 sequence (DNA): TGCGCCAGCAGCTTGGCCCCTAACTATGGCTACACCTTC.

A few counts support this clone. DNA for the CDR3: TGTGCCAGCCGCAACCGGAACTACAATGAGCAGTTCTTC. This gives the protein CASRNRNYNEQFF. The rearrangement links TRBV19 to TRBJ2-1; D gene ambiguous. Trimming took 9 bases from V and 3 from J, leaving 12 bases between them. The germline V gene encodes CDR1 LNHDA and CDR2 SQIVND (reference sequence). This CDR3 has 13 amino acids.

V and J are TRBV5-1 and TRBJ2-3; the D gene is possibly TRBD1 (5 bases). From germline, CDR1 is SGHRS and CDR2 YFSETQ. The CDR3 runs 15 residues. Between the trimmed V and J ends, which lost 2 bases and 1 base, there was a span of 11 bases. CDR3 sequence: CASSFLGQGTDTQYF. The CDR3, as DNA: TGCGCCAGCAGCTTTTTGGGGCAGGGCACAGATACGCAGTATTTT.

The chain combines TRBV27 with TRBJ1-5; no clear D. The V end was cut by 5 bases, the J end by 4 bases, with 6 bases between. The CDR3 runs to 12 residues. Germline V gene data show CDR1 as MNHEY and CDR2 as SMNVEV (reference sequence). The chain's CDR3 is CASSANNQPQHF. For the CDR3, the DNA is TGTGCCAGCAGTGCTAATAATCAGCCCCAGCATTTT.

V and J are TRBV15 and TRBJ2-5; the match to TRBD2 covers 7 bases. This CDR3 is built from 13 residues. CDR1 and CDR2 from the germline V gene are LNHNV and YYDKDF (reference sequence). J lost 6 bases, V lost 11 bases, and 12 bases had no gene match. Here the CDR3 DNA reads TGTGCCGCCGGGACTACGCTTAGGAAGACCCAGTACTTC. It is translated as CAAGTTLRKTQYF.

The chain combines TRBV4-1 with TRBJ2-7, with D uncertain. The V end was cut by 0 bases, the J end by 0 bases, with 9 bases between. CDR1 is MGHRA, CDR2 YSYEKL, per germline. This CDR3 has 15 residues. CDR3 DNA sequence: TGCGCCAGCAGCCAAGAACAGAGGAGCTCCTACGAGCAGTACTTC. Amino acids: CASSQEQRSSYEQYF.

This clone occurred once. The rearrangement links TRBV6-5 to TRBJ1-1; D is perhaps TRBD1 (5 bases). Germline assignment: CDR1 MNHEY and CDR2 SVGAGI. The V end lost 6 bases, the J end lost 5 bases, and 19 bases lay between the germline ends. The CDR3 contains 15 residues. The CDR3 sequence is CASSGTTTWKTEAFF. Written as DNA, the CDR3 is TGTGCCAGCAGCGGGACCACGACCTGGAAGACTGAAGCTTTCTTT.

This chain uses TRBV9 with TRBJ2-7; D call uncertain. The CDR3 runs to 12 residues. Trimming took off 3 bases at V and 1 base at J, with 5 bases between the two ends. CDR1 is SGDLS and CDR2 is YYNGEE in the germline V gene. This CDR3 reads CASSGVSYEQYF. The CDR3 coding sequence is TGTGCCAGCAGCGGGGTGTCCTACGAGCAGTACTTC.

The chain links TRBV19 to TRBJ1-2; D might be TRBD1 (5 bases). Trimming shortened V by 3 bases and J by 7 bases, and 9 bases separated the two germline ends. This CDR3 is 12 amino acids long. Germline V gene lookup returns CDR1 LNHDA and CDR2 SQIVND (reference sequence). DNA of the CDR3: TGTGCCAGTAGTATCCCGGGGCTTGGCTACACCTTC. Translated: CASSIPGLGYTF.

The V gene is TRBV12-5, the J gene TRBJ2-1; TRBD2 is a possible D gene (6 bases). Per the germline V gene, CDR1 is LGHNT and CDR2 is FRNRAP. CDR3 size: 15 residues. Trimming removed 5 bases at V and 4 bases at J, with 15 bases between. The CDR3 region has the DNA TGTGCTAGTGGTCCGGGGACTGGAGATTACAATGAGCAGTTCTTC. As protein: CASGPGTGDYNEQFF. Full variable domain (remainder filled in from reference TRBV12-5 and TRBJ2-1): DARVTQTPRHKVTEMGQEVTMRCQPILGHNTVFWYRQTMMQGLELLAYFRNRAPLDDSGMPKDRFSAEMPDATLATLKIQPSEPRDSAVYFCASGPGTGDYNEQFFGPGTRLTVL.

The rearrangement joins TRBV19 to TRBJ1-2; 7 bases line up with TRBD1. Germline V lookup: CDR1 LNHDA, CDR2 SQIVND (reference sequence). The CDR3 consists of 15 residues. With 6 bases clipped from V and 2 bases from J, the junction kept 9 bases outside the gene matches. CDR3 DNA sequence: TGTGCCAGTAGCCTTGATGTACAGGGGAACTATGGCTACACCTTC. Translation gives CASSLDVQGNYGYTF.

The DNA for the CDR3 is TGTGCCAGTAGTGGGCTAGCGGTTTATGGCGAGCAGTACTTC. Its protein product is CASSGLAVYGEQYF. The V gene is TRBV19, the J gene TRBJ2-7; 7 positions agree with TRBD2. There are 14 residues in the CDR3. V lost 5 bases to trimming and J lost 6 bases; unmatched junction nucleotides: 10. The V gene's germline CDR1 is LNHDA and CDR2 SQIVND (reference sequence).

The rearrangement joins TRBV11-3 to TRBJ2-7; D call uncertain. Deletions cut 1 base from V and 6 bases from J, with 4 bases between. This CDR3 has 11 amino acids. Germline CDR1 is SGHNT and CDR2 is YENEEA. The CDR3, as DNA: TGTGCCAGCAGCTTAGGGACCGAGCAGTACTTC. It encodes CASSLGTEQYF.

The chain links TRBV27 to TRBJ2-5; 11 bases match TRBD2. With 5 bases clipped from V and 5 bases from J, the junction kept 10 bases outside the gene matches. Germline CDR1 reads MNHEY; CDR2 reads SMNVEV (reference sequence). This CDR3 contains 16 residues. CDR3 coding DNA: TGTGCCAGCAGTCCCCTAGCGGGAGGATCTTCCGAGACCCAGTACTTC. This gives the protein CASSPLAGGSSETQYF.

V usage is TRBV6-5 and J usage is TRBJ2-2, with D perhaps given as TRBD1 or TRBD2 (6 bases each). Germline lookup yields CDR1 MNHEY and CDR2 SVGAGI. V lost 2 bases and J lost 8, with 18 bases in between. There are 16 residues in the CDR3. CDR3 nucleotide sequence: TGTGCCAGCAGTTACGGAGGGACAACGTCTCGAGGGGAGCTGTTTTTT. Its protein product is CASSYGGTTSRGELFF.